This T cell receptor beta chain was observed in a study of T-cell reconstitution after alpha-beta-depleted transplantation in children. Germline assignment: CDR1 DFQATT and CDR2 SNEGSKA (reference sequence). The CDR3 is made up of 13 amino acids. This clonotype has a count of ten or more. The authors prepared the TCRbeta library with unique molecular identifiers. TCRdb recomputed calls from the PCR reads with MiXCR, one row per CDR3 protein. The table lists about 610,000 distinct CDR3 sequences, about 10% of them singletons. The chain is built from TRBV20-1 and TRBJ2-3; D unclear. The TCR was taken from a human donor who donated a stem cell graft to a child with acute myeloid leukemia. This specimen consisted of PBMCs from the stem cell graft donor, obtained from the stem cell graft. In DNA, the CDR3 is TGCAGCGCCTTCGGGCAAGTTACAGATACGCAGTATTTT. It translates to CSAFGQVTDTQYF.